This T cell receptor (beta chain) was captured in a study of PD-1 blockade in classical Hodgkin lymphoma. Overall study results and limits: Diversity similar to that of newly diagnosed patients was seen at baseline in complete responders. Exclusion applied to patients who initiated nivolumab less than 1 year following ASCT. Possible causes of repertoire differences, disease activity or prior therapy, remain undefined.

Assay used: immunoSEQ multiplex PCR; TCRdb lists only in-frame clones, some missing. The repertoire holds approximately 90,000 clones, 75% to 85% seen once, with about a sixth in the top ten. This sample's time point: cycle 4 day 1 (C4D1), after 6 weeks of nivolumab. No patient escaped relapse after autologous stem cell transplantation, and brentuximab vedotin exposure varied. The CDR3 extends over 17 amino acids. Germline V lookup: CDR1 SEHNR, CDR2 FQNEAQ (reference sequence). J gave up 0 bases and V 3 bases, and 7 bases lay outside the gene matches. A remark on this clone: Its specificity is not known.

J is TRBJ2-3 and V is TRBV7-9, with TRBD2 matching 9 bases. The sequencing here drew on peripheral blood mononuclear cells (PBMCs), taken before the fourth cycle of nivolumab. This receptor was obtained from a human donor with classical Hodgkin lymphoma. The CDR3 protein is CASSLWGSGGSTDTQYF. The CDR3 nucleotides read TGTGCCAGCAGCTTGTGGGGTAGCGGGGGTAGCACAGATACGCAGTATTTT.